These 29 T cell receptor beta chains were sequenced from one sample in a study of T cells in Graves' hyperthyroidism and ophthalmopathy. TCR beta CDR3 region amplification was performed from RNA transcripts. The study used the HTBI primer set for a first-round RT-PCR of the TCR CDR3. One entry per CDR3 protein results from TCRdb running MiXCR on the multiplex PCR reads. Of 250,000 to 300,000 distinct CDR3 sequences in the sample, about 19% were seen once. Sequenced sample: blood. Source of these receptors: a man over 45 with Graves' ophthalmopathy.

This clonotype was detected ten times or more. The gene calls are TRBV11-2 and TRBJ2-4; 11 positions match TRBD2. V lost 6 bases to trimming and J lost 9 bases; unmatched junction nucleotides: 7. This CDR3 comprises 14 residues. Germline-derived CDR1 and CDR2 are SGHAT and FQNNGV. The DNA for the CDR3 is TGTGCCAGCAGTATAGCGGGAGGGAGGGGCATTCAGTACTTC. This sequence encodes CASSIAGGRGIQYF.

This clonotype was detected a few times. CDR3 amino acids: CASSHGTTGEQYF. The CDR3 nucleotides read TGCGCCAGCAGCCATGGGACGACGGGCGAGCAGTACTTC. This chain joins TRBV4-1 and TRBJ2-7; D may correspond to TRBD1 or TRBD2 (5 bases each). V lost 3 bases, J lost 6 bases, and 12 bases lay in between. The CDR3 consists of 13 residues. Per germline, CDR1 MGHRA and CDR2 YSYEKL.

With respect to this clonotype: Since a much larger clone is just one base distant, this may be a read error. The chain recombines TRBV6-2 or TRBV6-3 with TRBJ2-2, with D possibly being TRBD1 or TRBD2 (5 bases each). This CDR3 region has 14 residues. Germline CDR1 and CDR2: MNHEY and SVGEGT. V was clipped by 11 bases and J by 1 base, with 14 bases between them. CDR3 DNA sequence: TGTGCCGGCAAAGGGACGGTGAACACCGGGGAGCTGTTTTTT. Translation: CAGKGTVNTGELFF.

This clonotype was seen a few times. One base away lies a much larger clone, so this may be a sequencing read error. The gene calls are TRBV2 and TRBJ2-1, with TRBD2 identical over 8 bases. The CDR3 is 15 amino acids. Germline values: CDR1 SNHLY, CDR2 FYNNEI. The CDR3 protein is CASRSTSGTYNKQFF. The CDR3 bases are TGTGCCAGCAGGTCAACTAGCGGCACCTACAATAAGCAGTTCTTC.

The chain has TRBV7-3 and TRBJ1-2; 8 bases align to TRBD1. This CDR3 is 17 amino acids long. Germline V CDR1 and CDR2: SGHTA, FQGTGA. With 5 bases clipped from V and 0 bases from J, the junction kept 11 bases outside the gene matches. CDR3 DNA: TGTGCCAGCAGCCTTAGACAGGGGAACGGTCCTAACTATGGCTACACCTTC. It specifies CASSLRQGNGPNYGYTF. The full variable domain, with the rest looked up from reference TRBV7-3 and TRBJ1-2, is GAGVSQTPSNKVTEKGKYVELRCDPISGHTALYWYRQSLGQGPEFLIYFQGTGAADDSGLPNDRFFAVRPEGSVSTLKIQRTERGDSAVYLCASSLRQGNGPNYGYTFGSGTRLTVV.

This clonotype was detected a few times. This rearrangement joins TRBV11-2 to TRBJ1-2; D is ambiguous. Germline loops: CDR1 SGHAT, CDR2 FQNNGV. This CDR3 is built from 17 residues. With 5 bases removed from V and 0 bases from J, the gap between germline ends came to 19 bases. CDR3: CASSPLDTRAANYGYTF. The DNA of the CDR3 is TGTGCCAGCAGCCCCCTTGACACCCGTGCCGCTAACTATGGCTACACCTTC.

This clonotype has more than one count but fewer than ten. The V call is TRBV6-1, the J call TRBJ2-7, with 8 bases identical to TRBD1. Germline-derived CDR1 and CDR2 are MNHNS and SASEGT. V gave up 0 bases and J gave up 4 bases; unmatched junction bases: 5. The CDR3 has 15 amino acids. The CDR3 loop is CASSEAAGGGYEQYF. For the CDR3, the DNA is TGTGCCAGCAGTGAAGCGGCAGGGGGCGGATACGAGCAGTACTTC.

In this sample, this clonotype turned up a few times. The rearrangement uses TRBV27 and TRBJ2-3; 10 bases align to TRBD2. With 3 bases clipped from V and 1 base from J, the junction kept 7 bases outside the gene matches. Germline loops: CDR1 MNHEY, CDR2 SMNVEV (reference sequence). The CDR3 length is 17 residues. CDR3 nucleotides: TGTGCCAGCAGTTTCCCCAGCGGGAGGGCCGGCACAGATACGCAGTATTTT. Residues: CASSFPSGRAGTDTQYF.

In its sample, this clonotype was seen many times. The chain employs TRBV3-1 and TRBJ2-7; D unresolved. Trimming left V 4 bases short and J 6 bases short, with 10 bases between. The CDR3 is 12 residues long. CDR1 LGHDT and CDR2 YNNKEL come from the germline V gene (reference sequence). For the CDR3, the DNA is TGTGCCAGCAGCCGCAGCCGGTCCGAGCAGTACTTC. It specifies CASSRSRSEQYF.

On this clonotype itself: A much larger clone differs from this one at a single base, so this may be a read error. The V gene is TRBV3-1, the J gene TRBJ2-1; D is unresolved. The CDR3 length is 14 residues. Germline CDR1 and CDR2: LGHDT and YNNKEL (reference sequence). CDR3 sequence (DNA): TGTGCCAGCAGCCCCAGTCAGGCCTACAGTGAGCAGTTCTTC. Its translation: CASSPSQAYSEQFF.

The table lists this clonotype with many counts. The CDR3 bases are TGCGCCAGCAGCGACCAGACAGGGGGATACGGCTACACCTTC. Translation: CASSDQTGGYGYTF. This rearrangement joins TRBV5-1 to TRBJ1-2; TRBD1 matches at 9 bases. Trimming at V came to 4 bases and at J to 8 bases, leaving 9 bases not matched to a gene. CDR1 and CDR2 (germline): SGHRS, YFSETQ. The CDR3 sequence is 14 residues long.

This chain uses TRBV19 with TRBJ2-1, with 11 bases aligning to TRBD2. Trimming cost V 6 bases and J 2 bases; bases outside gene matches: 12. There are 18 residues in the CDR3. Germline V gene sequence: CDR1 LNHDA, CDR2 SQIVND (reference sequence). CDR3 sequence: CASSYSGRAIGTYNEQFF. The CDR3 nucleotides read TGTGCCAGTAGCTATAGCGGGAGGGCCATTGGCACCTACAATGAGCAGTTCTTC.

J is TRBJ2-2 and V is TRBV11-2; maybe TRBD2 (5 bases). The CDR3 length is 15 residues. Per germline, CDR1 SGHAT and CDR2 FQNNGV. V was clipped by 5 bases and J by 3 bases, with 13 bases between them. CDR3 region: CASSQALAYTGELFF. DNA of the CDR3: TGTGCCAGCAGCCAAGCCCTAGCTTACACCGGGGAGCTGTTTTTT.

This clonotype was counted ten times or more. The chain has TRBV13 and TRBJ2-1; 12 nucleotides line up with TRBD2. V dropped 0 bases and J dropped 4; count of bases not matched to a gene: 7. The CDR3 has 18 amino acids. Germline CDR1 and CDR2: PRHDT and FYEKMQ (reference sequence). The CDR3 region has the DNA TGTGCCAGCAGCTTAGGCTCTCTAGCGGGAGGGATATACAATGAGCAGTTCTTC. Its protein is CASSLGSLAGGIYNEQFF.

This clonotype was observed many times. CDR3 in DNA: TGTGCCAGCAGTCCGACCCGGAGAGGGGGCTCCTACGAGCAGTACTTC. Translation gives CASSPTRRGGSYEQYF. The chain has TRBV28 and TRBJ2-7; D is perhaps TRBD1 (6 bases). The CDR3 contains 16 residues. The germline V and J ends were trimmed by 5 bases and 0 bases, with 17 bases remaining between them. Germline V gene sequence: CDR1 MDHEN, CDR2 SYDVKM. The full variable domain, completed using reference TRBV28 and TRBJ2-7, is DVKVTQSSRYLVKRTGEKVFLECVQDMDHENMFWYRQDPGLGLRLIYFSYDVKMKEKGDIPEGYSVSREKKERFSLILESASTNQTSMYLCASSPTRRGGSYEQYFGPGTRLTVT.

This clonotype showed up just a few times. This chain connects TRBV6-6 to TRBJ1-2; no clear D. Germline assignment: CDR1 MNHNY and CDR2 SVGAGI (reference sequence). The CDR3 has 13 residues. Trimming removed 1 base at V and 6 bases at J, with 9 bases between. CDR3 residues: CASSYLEVDGYTF. CDR3 DNA: TGTGCCAGCAGTTACTTAGAGGTCGATGGCTACACCTTC.

This clonotype was counted many times. This chain links TRBV5-1 with TRBJ2-3, with 7 bases fitting TRBD1. The germline V gene has CDR1 SGHRS and CDR2 YFSETQ. Trimming cost V 5 bases and J 0 bases; bases outside gene matches: 6. The CDR3 length is 15 residues. The DNA of the CDR3 is TGCGCCAGCAGGTTGACAGGGACGAGCACAGATACGCAGTATTTT. As protein: CASRLTGTSTDTQYF.

The genes are TRBV6-9 and TRBJ1-3, with D hard to call. Trimming shortened V by 3 bases and J by 8 bases, and 17 bases separated the two germline ends. There are 15 residues in the CDR3. Per germline, CDR1 MNHGY and CDR2 SVAAGI. The CDR3 protein is CASSYDPRGKDTIYF. CDR3 DNA: TGTGCCAGCAGTTACGACCCCCGAGGGAAGGACACCATATATTTT.

This clonotype was found many times. The rearrangement uses TRBV28 and TRBJ2-3; D is possibly TRBD2 (6 bases). Trimming left V 5 bases short and J 6 bases short, with 18 bases between. The CDR3 sequence is 15 residues long. Germline assignment: CDR1 MDHEN and CDR2 SYDVKM. CDR3 sequence: CASSTSGGNLDTQYF. The CDR3, as DNA: TGTGCCAGCAGTACATCCGGGGGTAATTTGGATACGCAGTATTTT.

This chain connects TRBV24-1 to TRBJ2-2, with D possibly matching TRBD1 (5 bases). The germline V and J ends were trimmed by 9 bases and 5 bases, with 12 bases remaining between them. The CDR3 is made up of 13 amino acids. The germline V gene encodes CDR1 KGHDR and CDR2 SFDVKD. CDR3: CATSPPGTGELFF. Here the CDR3 DNA reads TGTGCCACCTCGCCACCAGGGACCGGGGAGCTGTTTTTT.

This clonotype was counted many times. V and J are TRBV20-1 and TRBJ2-7; 8 nucleotides match TRBD1. The CDR3 totals 14 residues. Germline lookup yields CDR1 DFQATT and CDR2 SNEGSKA (reference sequence). Germline trimming cut 3 bases from V and 2 bases from J; bases unmatched to any gene: 6. CDR3 in DNA: TGCAGTGCTAGCCAGGGGGCCGGAACCTACGAGCAGTACTTC. It encodes CSASQGAGTYEQYF.

This chain uses TRBV5-6 with TRBJ1-1, with a weak D call TRBD1 (5 bases). CDR3 size: 16 residues. V lost 7 bases and J 1 base, leaving 20 bases between the germline ends. Germline V gene lookup returns CDR1 SGHDT and CDR2 YYEEEE. The CDR3 bases are TGTGCCAGCTCGAGGTGGGGCCATAGAGGGAACACTGAAGCTTTCTTT. It yields the protein CASSRWGHRGNTEAFF.

The chain combines TRBV30 with TRBJ1-5, with 10 bases matching TRBD1. The V gene's germline CDR1 is GTSNPN and CDR2 SVGIG (reference sequence). This CDR3 is built from 16 residues. V was pared by 2 bases and J by 1 base, with 5 bases of the junction left unmatched. The CDR3 DNA reads as TGTGCCTGGAGTCCGGGACAGGGGAGGAGCAATCAGCCCCAGCATTTT. Its protein is CAWSPGQGRSNQPQHF.

This clonotype was counted at least ten times. DNA of the CDR3: TGTGCCAGCAGCCACGAAGGGGCTACTAGCACAGATACGCAGTATTTT. Its protein is CASSHEGATSTDTQYF. The chain uses TRBV11-1 and TRBJ2-3, with TRBD1 as a possible D gene (5 bases). The CDR3 contains 16 residues. Germline V gene sequence: CDR1 SGHAT, CDR2 FQDESV (reference sequence). V was clipped by 5 bases and J by 0 bases, with 15 bases between them.

This clonotype was observed a handful of times. V is TRBV19 and J is TRBJ1-1; D is unclear. CDR1 and CDR2 from the germline V gene are LNHDA and SQIVND (reference sequence). The V end lost 3 bases, the J end lost 1 base, and 9 bases lay between the germline ends. The CDR3 consists of 14 residues. The CDR3 nucleotides read TGTGCCAGTAGTATCTTTACTGGGAACACTGAAGCTTTCTTT. Translated: CASSIFTGNTEAFF.

This clonotype was seen a handful of times. This chain links TRBV15 with TRBJ2-1; D call uncertain. This CDR3 has 17 residues. Trimming cost V 3 bases and J 1 base, with 16 bases left between them. Per germline, CDR1 LNHNV and CDR2 YYDKDF (reference sequence). CDR3 residues: CATSREWMGSSYNEQFF. The CDR3 bases are TGTGCCACCAGCAGGGAGTGGATGGGTTCTTCCTACAATGAGCAGTTCTTC. The variable domain in full, completed from reference TRBV15 and TRBJ2-1, reads DAMVIQNPRYQVTQFGKPVTLSCSQTLNHNVMYWYQQKSSQAPKLLFHYYDKDFNNEADTPDNFQSRRPNTSFCFLDIRSPGLGDTAMYLCATSREWMGSSYNEQFFGPGTRLTVL.

The chain couples TRBV14 to TRBJ2-1, with D tentatively TRBD2 (5 bases). V was trimmed by 1 base and J by 6 bases, leaving 10 bases between them. The CDR3 length is 14 residues. Germline V gene sequence: CDR1 SGHDN, CDR2 FVKESK. The CDR3 DNA sequence: TGTGCCAGCAGCCAAGGGGTAGCGCGCAATGAGCAGTTCTTC. It encodes CASSQGVARNEQFF.

The gene calls are TRBV10-2 and TRBJ2-1, with TRBD2 identical over 13 bases. Germline CDR1 WSHSY, CDR2 SAAADI. CDR3 length equals 20 residues. The V segment lost 7 bases and the J segment 0 bases; nucleotides outside the gene matches: 15. The CDR3 sequence is CASTLRTSGSAQSSYNEQFF. In DNA, the CDR3 is TGCGCCAGCACCCTTAGGACTAGCGGGAGTGCCCAATCCTCCTACAATGAGCAGTTCTTC.

This clonotype was seen at least ten times. The chain has TRBV20-1 and TRBJ2-7, with 7 bases identical to TRBD1. With 0 bases clipped from V and 3 bases from J, the junction kept 17 bases outside the gene matches. Germline-derived CDR1 and CDR2 are DFQATT and SNEGSKA (reference sequence). This CDR3 is built from 18 residues. For the CDR3, the DNA is TGCAGTGCTAGAGATCGTCGGCAGGGGGTTCCTAGTGACTACGAGCAGTACTTC. Amino acids: CSARDRRQGVPSDYEQYF.